This T cell receptor (beta chain) was captured by sequencing in a study of blood T cell repertoires in COVID-19. Study at large: Specimens from acute and convalescent COVID-19 originated in the United States, Italy and Spain.

Sequencing was performed with immunoSEQ multiplex PCR; in TCRdb, only in-frame clones are kept and a portion is missing. This table has 75,000 to 95,000 clones, approximately 84% appearing once. J lost 7 bases, V lost 2 bases, and 4 bases had no gene match. Germline CDR1 reads LNHDA; CDR2 reads SQIVND (reference sequence). The CDR3 is 14 amino acids. The clonotype was recovered from a man between 60 and 75 years old with acute or convalescent COVID-19. V usage is TRBV19 and J usage is TRBJ2-1; TRBD1 matches 8 bases. The source material was peripheral blood. CDR3 sequence (DNA): TGTGCCAGTAGTATAACGCGACAGGGGAATGAGCAGTTCTTC. This codes for CASSITRQGNEQFF.